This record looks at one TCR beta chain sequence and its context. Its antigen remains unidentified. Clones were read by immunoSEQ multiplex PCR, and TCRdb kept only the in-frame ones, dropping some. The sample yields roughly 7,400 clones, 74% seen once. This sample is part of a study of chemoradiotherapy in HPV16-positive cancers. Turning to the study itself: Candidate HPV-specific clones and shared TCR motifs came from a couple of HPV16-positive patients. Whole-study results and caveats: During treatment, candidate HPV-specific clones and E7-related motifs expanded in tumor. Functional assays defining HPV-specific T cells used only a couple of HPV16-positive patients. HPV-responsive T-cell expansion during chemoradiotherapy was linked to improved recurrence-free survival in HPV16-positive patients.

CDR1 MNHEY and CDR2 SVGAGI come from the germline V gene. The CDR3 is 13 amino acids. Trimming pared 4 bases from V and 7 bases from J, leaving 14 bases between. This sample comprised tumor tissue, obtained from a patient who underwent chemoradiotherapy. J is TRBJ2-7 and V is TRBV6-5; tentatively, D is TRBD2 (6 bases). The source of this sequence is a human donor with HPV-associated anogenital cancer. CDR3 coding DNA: TGTGCCAGCAGTTTAGCTTTCGGGGGTGAGCAGTACTTC. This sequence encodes CASSLAFGGEQYF.